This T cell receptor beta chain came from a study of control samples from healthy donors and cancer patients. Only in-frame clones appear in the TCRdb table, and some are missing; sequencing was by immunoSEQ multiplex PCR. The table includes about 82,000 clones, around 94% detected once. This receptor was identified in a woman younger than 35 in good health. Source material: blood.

CDR3 coding DNA: TGTGCCAGCAGCCAACCGGGCGGGCGTAGCTCCTACGAGCAGTACTTC. As protein: CASSQPGGRSSYEQYF. This rearrangement joins TRBV4-2 to TRBJ2-7, with D maybe TRBD2 (5 bases). CDR3 size: 16 residues. Per the germline V gene, CDR1 is LGHNA and CDR2 is YNFKEQ. Trimming removed 2 bases from V and 0 bases from J, with 14 bases in between.